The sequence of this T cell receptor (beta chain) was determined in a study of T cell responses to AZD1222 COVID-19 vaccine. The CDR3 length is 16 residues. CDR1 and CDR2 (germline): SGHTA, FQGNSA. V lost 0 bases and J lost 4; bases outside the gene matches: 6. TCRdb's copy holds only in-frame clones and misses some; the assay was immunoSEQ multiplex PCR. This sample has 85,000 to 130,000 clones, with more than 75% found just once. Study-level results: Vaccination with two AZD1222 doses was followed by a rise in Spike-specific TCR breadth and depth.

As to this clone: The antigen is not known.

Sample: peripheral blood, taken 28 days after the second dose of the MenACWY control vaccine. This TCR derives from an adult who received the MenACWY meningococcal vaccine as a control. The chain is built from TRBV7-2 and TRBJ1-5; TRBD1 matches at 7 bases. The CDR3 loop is CASSLAGTAINQPQHF. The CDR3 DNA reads TGTGCCAGCAGCTTAGCGGGGACAGCTATTAATCAGCCCCAGCATTTT.